Described below is a single T cell receptor (beta chain) sequence and its context. Its antigen is not identified. All donors qualified as healthy HIV-negative adults and had experienced no recent acute infections or vaccinations. Data came from immunoSEQ multiplex PCR; TCRdb stores just in-frame clones and leaves some out. The table includes under 1,900,000 clones, roughly 98.5% detected once. The record originates from a study of shared clonotypes between healthy human individuals. Study-wide findings and caveats: Naive subsets generally had larger estimated richness than memory subsets. A reduction in generation probabilities was seen for non-shared clonotypes relative to those shared by all four donors. Depth of sequencing was expected to influence donor clonotype sharing.

The CDR3 has 18 residues. Trimming at V came to 1 base and at J to 4 bases, leaving 11 bases not matched to a gene. Germline CDR1 and CDR2: SEHNR and FQNEAQ (reference sequence). The rearrangement links TRBV7-9 to TRBJ2-3; 10 bases agree with TRBD2. Material for sequencing was naive CD4+ T cells sorted from blood. Sample subset: CD45RA+ positively selected. The receptor's source is a man aged 25 to 45 in good health. CDR3 residues: CASSLGNLAGVIPDTQYF. The CDR3 bases are TGTGCCAGCAGCTTAGGGAATCTAGCGGGAGTTATCCCAGATACGCAGTATTTT.